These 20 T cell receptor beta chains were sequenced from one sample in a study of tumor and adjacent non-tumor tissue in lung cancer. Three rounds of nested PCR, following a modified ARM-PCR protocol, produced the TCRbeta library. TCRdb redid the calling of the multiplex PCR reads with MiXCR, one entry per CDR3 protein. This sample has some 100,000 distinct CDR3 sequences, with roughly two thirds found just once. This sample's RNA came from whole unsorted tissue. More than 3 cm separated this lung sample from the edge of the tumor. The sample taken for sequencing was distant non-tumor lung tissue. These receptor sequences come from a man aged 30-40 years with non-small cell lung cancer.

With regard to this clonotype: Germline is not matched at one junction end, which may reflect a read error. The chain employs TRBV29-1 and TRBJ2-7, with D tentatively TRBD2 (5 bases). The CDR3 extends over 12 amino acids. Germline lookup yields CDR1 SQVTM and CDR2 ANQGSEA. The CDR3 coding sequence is TGCAGCATTGAGGGCACTTCCAACGAGCAGTACTTC. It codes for CSIEGTSNEQYF.

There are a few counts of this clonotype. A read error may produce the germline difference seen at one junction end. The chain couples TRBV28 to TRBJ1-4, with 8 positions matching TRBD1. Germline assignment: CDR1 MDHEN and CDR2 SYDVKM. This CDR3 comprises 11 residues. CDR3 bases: TGTGTCAGCAGCCACAGGGGGAAATTGTTTTTT. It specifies CVSSHRGKLFF.

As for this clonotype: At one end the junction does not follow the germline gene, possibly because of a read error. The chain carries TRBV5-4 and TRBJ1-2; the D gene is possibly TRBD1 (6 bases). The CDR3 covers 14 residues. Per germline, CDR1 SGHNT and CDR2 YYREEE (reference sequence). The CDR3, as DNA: TGTGTCAGCAATCTGGGAGTGGGGGGCTATGGCAACACCTTC. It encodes CVSNLGVGGYGNTF.

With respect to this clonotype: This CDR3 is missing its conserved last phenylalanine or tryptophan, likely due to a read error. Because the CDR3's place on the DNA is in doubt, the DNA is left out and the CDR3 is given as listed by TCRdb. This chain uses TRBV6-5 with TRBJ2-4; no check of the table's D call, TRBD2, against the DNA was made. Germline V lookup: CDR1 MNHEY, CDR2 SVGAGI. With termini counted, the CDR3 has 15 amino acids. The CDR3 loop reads CASSDAGLVSDIQNL.

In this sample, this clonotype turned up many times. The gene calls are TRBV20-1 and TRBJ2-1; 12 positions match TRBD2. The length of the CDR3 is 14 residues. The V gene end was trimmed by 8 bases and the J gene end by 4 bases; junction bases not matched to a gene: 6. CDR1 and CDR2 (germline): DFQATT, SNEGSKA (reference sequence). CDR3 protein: CSPKLAGGYNEQFF. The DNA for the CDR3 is TGCAGTCCAAAACTAGCGGGAGGATACAATGAGCAGTTCTTC.

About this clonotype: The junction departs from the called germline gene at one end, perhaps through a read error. The CDR3: CASSLPGQGAYEHYF. In DNA form, the CDR3 reads TGCGCCAGCAGCCTACCGGGACAGGGGGCCTACGAGCACTACTTC. This sequence joins TRBV4-1 and TRBJ2-7; TRBD1 matches 12 bases. There are 15 residues in the CDR3. Germline V gives CDR1 MGHRA, CDR2 YSYEKL.

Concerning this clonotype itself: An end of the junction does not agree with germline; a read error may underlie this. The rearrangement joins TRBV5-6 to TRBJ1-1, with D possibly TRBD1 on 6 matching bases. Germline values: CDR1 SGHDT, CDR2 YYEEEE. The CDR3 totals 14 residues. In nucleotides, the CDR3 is TGTGCCTGCAGCCGTCGGGGGGCGAACACAGAAGCTTTCTTT. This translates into CACSRRGANTEAFF. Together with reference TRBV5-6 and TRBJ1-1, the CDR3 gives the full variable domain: DAGVTQSPTHLIKTRGQQVTLRCSPKSGHDTVSWYQQALGQGPQFIFQYYEEEERQRGNFPDRFSGHQFPNYSSELNVNALLLGDSALYLCACSRRGANTEAFFGQGTRLTVV.

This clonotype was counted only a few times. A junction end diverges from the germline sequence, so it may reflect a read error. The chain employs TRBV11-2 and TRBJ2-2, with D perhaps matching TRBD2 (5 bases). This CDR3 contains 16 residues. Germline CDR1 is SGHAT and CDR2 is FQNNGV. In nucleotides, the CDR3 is TGTGCCAGCAGCCGGACTTATAGCGCCAACATCGGGGAGCTGTTCTTT. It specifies CASSRTYSANIGELFF.

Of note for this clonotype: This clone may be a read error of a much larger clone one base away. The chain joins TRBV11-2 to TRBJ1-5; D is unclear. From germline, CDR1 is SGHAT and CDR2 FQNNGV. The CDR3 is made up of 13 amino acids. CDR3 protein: CASNSRLDQSQHF. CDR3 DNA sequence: TGTGCCAGCAACTCCCGACTCGATCAGTCCCAGCATTTT.

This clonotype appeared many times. CDR3 sequence reads: CASSPPGTAYEQYF. CDR3 in DNA: TGTGCCAGCTCGCCCCCCGGGACAGCCTACGAGCAGTACTTC. The gene calls are TRBV11-1 and TRBJ2-7, with 7 bases matching TRBD1. This CDR3 is built from 14 residues. The germline V gene has CDR1 SGHAT and CDR2 FQDESV (reference sequence). Germline trimming cut 8 bases from V and 2 bases from J; bases unmatched to any gene: 9.

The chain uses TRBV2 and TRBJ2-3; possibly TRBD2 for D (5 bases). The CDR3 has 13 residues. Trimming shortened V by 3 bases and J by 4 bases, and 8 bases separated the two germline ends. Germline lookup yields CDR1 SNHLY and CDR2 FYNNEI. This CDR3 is CASSDVGADTQYF. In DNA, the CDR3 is TGTGCCAGCAGTGATGTCGGGGCAGATACGCAGTATTTT. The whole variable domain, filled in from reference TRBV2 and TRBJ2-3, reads EPEVTQTPSHQVTQMGQEVILRCVPISNHLYFYWYRQILGQKVEFLVSFYNNEISEKSEIFDDQFSVERPDGSNFTLKIRSTKLEDSAMYFCASSDVGADTQYFGPGTRLTVL.

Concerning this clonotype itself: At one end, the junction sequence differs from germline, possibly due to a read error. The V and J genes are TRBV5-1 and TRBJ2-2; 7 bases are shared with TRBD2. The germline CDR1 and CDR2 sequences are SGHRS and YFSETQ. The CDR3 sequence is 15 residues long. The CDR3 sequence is CARPTGGRVLGEMFF. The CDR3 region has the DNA TGCGCCAGACCTACGGGAGGAAGGGTACTCGGGGAGATGTTTTTT.

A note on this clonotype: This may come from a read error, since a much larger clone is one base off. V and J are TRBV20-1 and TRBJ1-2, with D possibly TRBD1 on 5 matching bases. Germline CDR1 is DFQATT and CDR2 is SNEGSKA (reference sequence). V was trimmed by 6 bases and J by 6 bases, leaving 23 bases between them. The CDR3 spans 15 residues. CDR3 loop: CSAGGVDVKRHGYTF. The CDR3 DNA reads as TGCAGTGCGGGGGGGGTTGACGTCAAGAGGCATGGCTACACCTTC.

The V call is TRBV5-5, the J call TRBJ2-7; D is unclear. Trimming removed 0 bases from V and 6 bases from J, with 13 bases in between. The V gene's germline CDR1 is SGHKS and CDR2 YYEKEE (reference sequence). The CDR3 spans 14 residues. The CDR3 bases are TGTGCCAGCAGCTTGGCCGACTGGTCGAGCGAGCAGTACTTC. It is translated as CASSLADWSSEQYF.

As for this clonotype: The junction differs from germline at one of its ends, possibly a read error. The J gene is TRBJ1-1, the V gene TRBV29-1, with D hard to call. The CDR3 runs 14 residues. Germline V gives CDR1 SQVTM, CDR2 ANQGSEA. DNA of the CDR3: TGCAGCCCCCGGACGGGCGGGCGAAGCACTGTAGCTTTCTTT. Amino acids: CSPRTGGRSTVAFF.

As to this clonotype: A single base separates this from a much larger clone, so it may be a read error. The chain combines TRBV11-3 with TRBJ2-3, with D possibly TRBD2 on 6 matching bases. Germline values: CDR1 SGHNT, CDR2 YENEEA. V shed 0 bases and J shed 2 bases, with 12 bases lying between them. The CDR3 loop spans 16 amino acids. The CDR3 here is CASSLEGRLNTDTQYF. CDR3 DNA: TGTGCCAGCAGCTTAGAGGGGAGGCTGAACACAGATACGCAGTATTTT.

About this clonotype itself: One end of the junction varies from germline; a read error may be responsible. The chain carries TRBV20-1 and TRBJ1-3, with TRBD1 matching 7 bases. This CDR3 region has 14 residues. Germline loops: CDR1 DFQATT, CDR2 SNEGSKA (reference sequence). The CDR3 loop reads CSARTGLAGYTLYF. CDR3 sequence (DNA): TGCAGTGCTAGGACAGGGTTGGCTGGATACACCCTATATTTT.

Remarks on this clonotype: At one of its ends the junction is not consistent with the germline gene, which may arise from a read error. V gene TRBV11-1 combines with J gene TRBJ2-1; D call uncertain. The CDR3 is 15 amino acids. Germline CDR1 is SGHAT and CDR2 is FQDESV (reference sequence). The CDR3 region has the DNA TGTGCCAGTAGCTTCCCTGGTTCAGAATACAATGAGCAGTTCTTC. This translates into CASSFPGSEYNEQFF.

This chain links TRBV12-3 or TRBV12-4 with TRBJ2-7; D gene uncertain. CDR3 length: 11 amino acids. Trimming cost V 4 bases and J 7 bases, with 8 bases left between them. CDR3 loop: CASSYYYEQYF. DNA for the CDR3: TGTGCCAGCAGTTACTACTATGAGCAGTACTTC.

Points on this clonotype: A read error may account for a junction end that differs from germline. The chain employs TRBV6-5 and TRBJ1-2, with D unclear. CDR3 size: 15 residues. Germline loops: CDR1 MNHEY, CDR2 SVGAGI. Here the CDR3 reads CACSYQDGSIYGYTF. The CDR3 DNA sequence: TGTGCCTGCAGTTACCAGGACGGAAGTATCTATGGCTACACCTTC.